Sequencing of this T cell receptor (beta chain) was carried out in a study of T-cell reconstitution after alpha-beta-depleted transplantation in children (dated by TCRdb to about 2016). General notes on the study: Using TCR repertoire profiling, the study quantitatively followed how T-cell immune reconstitution unfolded in children after TCRalphabeta/CD19-depleted allogeneic hematopoietic cell transplantation.

Library preparation employed PCR. Sequencing used an Illumina HiSeq 2500. TCR library preparation used molecular barcoding, with unique molecular identifiers applied to normalize quantification of the TCRbeta repertoire. TCRdb passed the public sequencing reads through fastp at Q25 and MiXCR, retaining productive beta sequences. Entries that share a CDR3 protein sequence are merged under the most common genes and DNA. This sample lists fewer than 400,000 distinct CDR3 sequences; about a fifth were detected once. The ten top clones hold 3.5% to 4% of the sample. Its CDR3 holds 14 amino acids, cysteine through phenylalanine. The CDR3 DNA has 42 bases and is translated from base 1. Clipping removes 6 bases from V and 0 bases from J, with 4 as the unmatched junction base count. CDR1 ENHRY and CDR2 SYGVKD were looked up in the germline V gene. This clonotype has only a few counts. The clone's antigen remains unknown. No much larger clone exists at a distance of one base, and base qualities are not known.

Material: PBMCs from the stem cell graft donor, obtained from the stem cell graft. The TCR sequence derives from a human donor who donated a stem cell graft to a child with acute myeloid leukemia. This chain is built from TRBV10-3 and TRBJ1-1, with 7 central nucleotides matching TRBD1. The CDR3 protein is CAIRITGVNTEAFF. The DNA reads TGTGCCATCAGAATAACAGGGGTGAACACTGAAGCTTTCTTT.